Described below is a single T cell receptor (beta chain) sequence and its context. In the source study's methods: Researchers report that nucleated cell counts were estimated from reference gene primer amplification. Only in-frame clones appear in the TCRdb table, and some are missing; sequencing was by immunoSEQ multiplex PCR. V and J calls and clone size are copied from that table; D and trimming were computed from the DNA. The profile shows about 38,000 clones, 85% to 90% of them singletons. The sample originates from a study of blood T cell repertoires in COVID-19. Germline V gives CDR1 GTSNPN, CDR2 SVGIG (reference sequence). This CDR3 has 13 residues. V gave up 8 bases and J gave up 5 bases, with 13 bases separating them.

The chain joins TRBV30 to TRBJ1-6; maybe TRBD1 (5 bases). Sequenced input: peripheral blood. The TCR was taken from a man aged 60-69 years with active or convalescent COVID-19. The CDR3 loop reads CAGRQQNNSPLHF. CDR3 coding DNA: TGTGCCGGTAGACAGCAGAATAATTCACCCCTCCACTTT. The whole variable domain, remainder taken from reference TRBV30 and TRBJ1-6, is SQTIHQWPATLVQPVGSPLSLECTVEGTSNPNLYWYRQAAGRGLQLLFYSVGIGQISSEVPQNLSASRPQDRQFILSSKKLLLSDSGFYLCAGRQQNNSPLHFGNGTRLTVT.